A single sample is the source of the 27 T cell receptor beta chains below, sequenced in a study of T cells in Graves' hyperthyroidism and ophthalmopathy. RNA transcripts were the template for amplifying TCR beta CDR3 regions. HTBI primers drove first-round RT-PCR of the TCR CDR3. TCRdb recomputed calls from the multiplex PCR reads with MiXCR, one row per CDR3 protein. The data hold 300,000 to 450,000 distinct CDR3 sequences, with more than 14% observed a single time. The sample taken for sequencing was blood. The receptors were gathered from a woman aged 25-40 years with Graves' ophthalmopathy.

This clonotype was observed a few times. The CDR3 carries no conserved terminal phenylalanine or tryptophan, so it likely arises from a read error. The rearrangement joins TRBV7-6 to TRBJ2-7, with D uncertain. The CDR3 extends over 13 amino acids. V was cut by 3 bases and J by 1 base, with 7 bases left in between. Per the germline V gene, CDR1 is SGHVS and CDR2 is FNYEAQ. CDR3 sequence (DNA): TGTGCCAGCAGCTTGTGGGATTCCTACGAGCAGTACTTA. Translating gives CASSLWDSYEQYL.

Ten or more counts support this clonotype. The genes are TRBV28 and TRBJ2-5, with D unresolved. The CDR3 length is 14 residues. Germline lookup yields CDR1 MDHEN and CDR2 SYDVKM. Trimming cost V 6 bases and J 4 bases, with 15 bases left between them. DNA for the CDR3: TGTGCCAGCAGCCCATACAGCCTTCGAGAGACCCAGTACTTC. Amino acids: CASSPYSLRETQYF.

In its sample, this clonotype was seen many times. CDR3 sequence reads: CASSLVHPYEQYF. The CDR3 DNA reads TGTGCCAGCAGTTTGGTCCATCCCTACGAGCAGTACTTC. This chain connects TRBV28 to TRBJ2-7; unclear D gene. Germline loops: CDR1 MDHEN, CDR2 SYDVKM. This CDR3 spans 13 amino acids. V lost 3 bases and J lost 2, with 8 bases in between.

This sequence joins TRBV4-1 and TRBJ1-5; 8 nucleotides match TRBD1. Trimming took 1 base from V and 9 from J; bases not matched to a gene: 11. Germline assignment: CDR1 MGHRA and CDR2 YSYEKL. The CDR3 has 16 amino acids. CDR3 nucleotide sequence: TGCGCCAGCAGCCAAGCCCGTACAGGGGGGCTCTGGCCCCAGCATTTT. It specifies CASSQARTGGLWPQHF.

There are many counts of this clonotype. The V gene is TRBV6-1, the J gene TRBJ2-7; 7 positions agree with TRBD1. This CDR3 is built from 17 residues. J lost 2 bases, V lost 5 bases, and 15 bases had no gene match. Germline V gives CDR1 MNHNS, CDR2 SASEGT. The CDR3 sequence is CASSYLTLGQVAYEQYF. The CDR3 DNA reads as TGTGCCAGCAGTTATCTGACCCTCGGACAGGTAGCCTACGAGCAGTACTTC.

Many counts were recorded for this clonotype. The genes are TRBV27 and TRBJ2-5; perhaps TRBD1 as D (5 bases). V was clipped by 6 bases and J by 1 base, with 12 bases between them. The V gene's germline CDR1 is MNHEY and CDR2 SMNVEV (reference sequence). This CDR3 contains 14 residues. The CDR3 coding sequence is TGTGCCAGCAGCCGTAGACAGTCCCAAGAGACCCAGTACTTC. It is translated as CASSRRQSQETQYF.

This clonotype was recorded many times. The CDR3 loop reads CASSYHTRQISTDTQYF. The CDR3 DNA reads TGTGCCAGCAGTTACCACACACGACAGATAAGCACAGATACGCAGTATTTT. The gene calls are TRBV6-5 and TRBJ2-3, with D possibly TRBD1 on 5 matching bases. There are 17 residues in the CDR3. V lost 2 bases and J 0 bases, leaving 15 bases between the germline ends. The germline gives CDR1 MNHEY, CDR2 SVGAGI.

The table lists this clonotype with many counts. V usage is TRBV15 and J usage is TRBJ1-2, with D perhaps TRBD1 (5 bases). In germline, CDR1 is LNHNV, CDR2 YYDKDF (reference sequence). Trimming took 2 bases from V and 2 from J, leaving 9 bases between them. This CDR3 has 14 amino acids. The CDR3 DNA reads TGTGCCACCAGCAGACGGGGCCAGAACTATGGCTACACCTTC. Its translation: CATSRRGQNYGYTF.

This clonotype was seen repeatedly, ten times or more. The chain is built from TRBV5-1 and TRBJ1-2, with D possibly TRBD1 on 5 matching bases. The CDR3 runs to 13 residues. Trimming removed 1 base from V and 7 bases from J, with 11 bases in between. Germline V CDR1 and CDR2: SGHRS, YFSETQ. CDR3 sequence: CASSLSRESGYTF. In nucleotides, the CDR3 is TGCGCCAGCAGCTTGTCCAGGGAGAGTGGCTACACCTTC.

In its sample, this clonotype was seen many times. The genes are TRBV7-8 and TRBJ2-1; maybe TRBD1 (5 bases). V shed 0 bases and J shed 7 bases, with 19 bases lying between them. There are 17 residues in the CDR3. Germline-derived CDR1 and CDR2 are SGHVS and FQNEAQ. This CDR3 reads CASSLARQLRGRNEQFF. DNA for the CDR3: TGTGCCAGCAGCTTAGCCCGTCAACTTAGGGGTAGGAATGAGCAGTTCTTC.

The sample holds many counts of this clonotype. This chain connects TRBV29-1 to TRBJ2-6; 8 nucleotides line up with TRBD1. Germline CDR1 reads SQVTM; CDR2 reads ANQGSEA. This CDR3 is 15 amino acids long. After removal of 7 bases from V and 2 bases from J, the junction contained 7 bases not matched to a gene. The CDR3 bases are TGCAGCGCCAGGACAGGGAATACTGGGGCCAACGTCCTGACTTTC. Translation: CSARTGNTGANVLTF.

The chain carries TRBV28 and TRBJ2-1; 8 nucleotides match TRBD2. V trimming: 3 bases; J trimming: 15 bases; junction bases outside the gene matches: 10. Germline V gene sequence: CDR1 MDHEN, CDR2 SYDVKM. This CDR3 comprises 13 residues. The CDR3 nucleotides are TGTGCCAGCAGTTTTGGAGCGGGACTAGTATCGTTCTTC. It translates to CASSFGAGLVSFF.

This clonotype appeared many times. V gene TRBV2 combines with J gene TRBJ1-2; D unclear. The CDR3 extends over 13 amino acids. The V gene lost 3 bases and the J gene lost 8 bases, with 13 bases spanning the gap. Germline lookup yields CDR1 SNHLY and CDR2 FYNNEI. For the CDR3, the DNA is TGTGCCAGCAGTGACGACAAAGGTGGCGGCTACACCTTC. Translated, it gives CASSDDKGGGYTF.

The chain has TRBV6-4 and TRBJ2-7; weak D call: TRBD1 (5 bases). The CDR3 covers 15 residues. Germline V gene data show CDR1 as MRHNA and CDR2 as SNTAGT. V dropped 5 bases and J dropped 3 bases, with 17 bases sitting between them. CDR3: CASSTRTPINYEQYF. The CDR3 DNA is TGTGCCAGCAGTACCAGGACACCAATTAACTACGAGCAGTACTTC.

This clonotype was counted a few times. The chain recombines TRBV6-1 with TRBJ1-5; D unresolved. CDR3 size: 16 residues. Between the trimmed V and J ends, which lost 2 bases and 2 bases, there was a span of 13 bases. In germline, CDR1 is MNHNS, CDR2 SASEGT. CDR3 region: CASSENAYGGNQPQHF. In DNA, the CDR3 is TGTGCCAGCAGTGAAAATGCGTATGGTGGCAATCAGCCCCAGCATTTT.

This clonotype was detected ten times or more. The rearrangement joins TRBV20-1 to TRBJ1-4; TRBD1 is a possible D gene (6 bases). CDR3 size: 20 residues. Trimming pared 2 bases from V and 1 base from J, leaving 26 bases between. From germline, CDR1 is DFQATT and CDR2 SNEGSKA (reference sequence). CDR3 sequence reads: CSARRNVGRTAPLTNEKLFF. The CDR3 region has the DNA TGCAGTGCTAGAAGAAATGTGGGAAGGACAGCCCCTCTAACTAATGAAAAACTGTTTTTT.

Ten or more counts support this clonotype. V usage is TRBV12-3 or TRBV12-4 and J usage is TRBJ1-2; the D is unclear. V was pared by 5 bases and J by 4 bases, with 17 bases between. The CDR3 extends over 15 amino acids. CDR3 sequence: CASSPPLSLGYGYTF. CDR3 DNA sequence: TGTGCCAGCAGTCCGCCTCTCAGCCTCGGCTATGGCTACACCTTC.

This clonotype has ten or more counts. The V and J genes are TRBV6-1 and TRBJ2-5; D uncertain. CDR3 length: 14 amino acids. CDR1 is MNHNS and CDR2 is SASEGT in the germline V gene. Trimming took off 0 bases at V and 2 bases at J, with 7 bases between the two ends. The CDR3 DNA reads TGTGCCAGCAGTGAAGCGGATCCGCAAGAGACCCAGTACTTC. Translating it yields CASSEADPQETQYF.

This clonotype came up a few times. The chain is built from TRBV6-1 and TRBJ2-3, with D uncertain. The CDR3 is 13 residues long. Germline V gene data show CDR1 as MNHNS and CDR2 as SASEGT. V lost 6 bases and J lost 2, with 9 bases in between. The CDR3 is CASSWATTDTQYF. For the CDR3, the DNA is TGTGCCAGCAGCTGGGCCACCACAGATACGCAGTATTTT.

This clonotype was recorded a few times. The J gene is TRBJ1-1, the V gene TRBV12-3 or TRBV12-4; D uncertain. There are 15 residues in the CDR3. V was pared by 3 bases and J by 4 bases, with 15 bases between. CDR3 loop: CASSFSSGMFTEAFF. The CDR3 coding sequence is TGTGCCAGCAGTTTCTCCAGTGGGATGTTCACTGAAGCTTTCTTT.

The rearrangement uses TRBV24-1 and TRBJ2-2; D perhaps matches TRBD1 (6 bases). This CDR3 is 13 amino acids long. Trimming removed 5 bases at V and 3 bases at J, with 6 bases between. Germline-derived CDR1 and CDR2 are KGHDR and SFDVKD. CDR3 nucleotide sequence: TGTGCCACCAGTGCAGGGGACACCGGGGAGCTGTTTTTT. Amino acids: CATSAGDTGELFF.

This clonotype was picked up many times. Here the CDR3 reads CASSLEWAGGLQETQYF. The DNA for the CDR3 is TGTGCCAGCAGCTTAGAGTGGGCGGGGGGGCTCCAAGAGACCCAGTACTTC. The V and J genes are TRBV11-2 and TRBJ2-5; 9 positions agree with TRBD2. The CDR3 extends over 17 amino acids. Germline V CDR1 and CDR2: SGHAT, FQNNGV. The trim removed 0 bases at V and 1 base at J, leaving 6 bases unmatched.

The genes are TRBV29-1 and TRBJ1-6; maybe TRBD1 (5 bases). Trimming left V 5 bases short and J 1 base short, with 6 bases between. This CDR3 spans 13 amino acids. From germline, CDR1 is SQVTM and CDR2 ANQGSEA. The CDR3 DNA reads as TGCAGCGTTCAGGGATCCTATAATTCACCCCTCCACTTT. It specifies CSVQGSYNSPLHF. Full variable domain (remainder filled in from reference TRBV29-1 and TRBJ1-6): SAVISQKPSRDICQRGTSLTIQCQVDSQVTMMFWYRQQPGQSLTLIATANQGSEATYESGFVIDKFPISRPNLTFSTLTVSNMSPEDSSIYLCSVQGSYNSPLHFGNGTRLTVT.

The rearrangement joins TRBV4-1 to TRBJ2-1; D unclear. Germline values: CDR1 MGHRA, CDR2 YSYEKL. Trimming took off 1 base at V and 6 bases at J, with 4 bases between the two ends. The CDR3 extends over 12 amino acids. DNA of the CDR3: TGCGCCAGCAGCCAAGTCAGCAATGAGCAGTTCTTC. Its protein product is CASSQVSNEQFF.

The V gene is TRBV7-9, the J gene TRBJ2-7, with D possibly matching TRBD1 (6 bases). The ends were cut back, 5 bases at V and 5 bases at J, with 13 bases in the middle. Germline values: CDR1 SEHNR, CDR2 FQNEAQ (reference sequence). CDR3 size: 13 residues. CDR3 residues: CASSTRGPDEQYF. Written as DNA, the CDR3 is TGTGCCAGCAGCACCAGGGGCCCCGACGAGCAGTACTTC. Variable domain in full (rest from reference TRBV7-9 and TRBJ2-7): DTGVSQNPRHKITKRGQNVTFRCDPISEHNRLYWYRQTLGQGPEFLTYFQNEAQLEKSRLLSDRFSAERPKGSFSTLEIQRTEQGDSAMYLCASSTRGPDEQYFGPGTRLTVT.

In this sample, this clonotype turned up many times. The rearrangement uses TRBV3-1 and TRBJ1-1, with unresolved D. Trimming left V 8 bases short and J 0 bases short, with 7 bases between. CDR1 is LGHDT, CDR2 YNNKEL, per germline (reference sequence). The CDR3 loop spans 12 amino acids. The chain's CDR3 is CASLGMNTEAFF. For the CDR3, the DNA is TGTGCCAGCCTAGGAATGAACACTGAAGCTTTCTTT. The whole variable domain, remainder taken from reference TRBV3-1 and TRBJ1-1, is DTAVSQTPKYLVTQMGNDKSIKCEQNLGHDTMYWYKQDSKKFLKIMFSYNNKELIINETVPNRFSPKSPDKAHLNLHINSLELGDSAVYFCASLGMNTEAFFGQGTRLTVV.

This clonotype came up a few times. A single base separates this from a much larger clone, so it may be a read error. The chain recombines TRBV12-3 or TRBV12-4 with TRBJ1-2; D unresolved. Trimming removed 5 bases at V and 2 bases at J, with 9 bases between. This CDR3 is 13 amino acids long. Here the CDR3 reads CASSLQWNYGYTF. Written as DNA, the CDR3 is TGTGCCAGCAGTCTCCAGTGGAACTATGGCTACACCTTC.